These T cell receptor beta chains were read from a single sample in a study of T cell responses to AZD1222 COVID-19 vaccine. The repertoire was sequenced with immunoSEQ multiplex PCR; TCRdb's copy has only in-frame clones and lacks some. Of about 160,000 clones listed, 92% were seen once; the top ten hold less than 4.5%. Sequenced material: peripheral blood, taken on day 0 of MenACWY control vaccination. The source is an adult in good health. The CDR3 runs from the conserved cysteine through the conserved F or W. A D gene is named only where the DNA matches it firmly. Clone size is stated in some rows and not others, as once, few, many or a class when expanded.

V: TRBV24-1
J: TRBJ2-1
size: .
D: TRBD2
CDR3: CATSDLGLAGEDEQFF
DNA: TGTGCCACCAGTGATTTGGGACTAGCGGGAGAGGATGAGCAGTTCTTC

V: TRBV7-2
J: TRBJ2-1
size: .
D: TRBD2
CDR3: CASSLVTSGYNEQFF
DNA: TGTGCCAGCAGCTTAGTGACTAGCGGGTACAATGAGCAGTTCTTC

V: TRBV29-1
J: TRBJ2-1
size: .
D: .
CDR3: CSVGVGSSYNEQFF
DNA: TGCAGCGTTGGCGTAGGGAGCTCCTACAATGAGCAGTTCTTC

V: TRBV9
J: TRBJ2-3
size: .
D: TRBD2
CDR3: CASSAPMTSGVTDTQYF
DNA: TGTGCCAGCAGCGCCCCCATGACTAGCGGAGTCACAGATACGCAGTATTTT

V: TRBV27
J: TRBJ1-1
size: .
D: TRBD1
CDR3: CASSLGTGGRNTEAFF
DNA: TGTGCCAGCAGTTTAGGGACAGGGGGAAGGAACACTGAAGCTTTCTTT

V: TRBV5-6
J: TRBJ1-4
size: few
D: .
CDR3: CASSFSSEGSNEKLFF
DNA: TGTGCCAGCAGCTTCTCCTCCGAGGGGTCGAATGAAAAACTGTTTTTT

V: TRBV11-3
J: TRBJ2-3
size: .
D: TRBD2
CDR3: CASSALAGVDTQYF
DNA: TGTGCCAGCAGCGCACTAGCGGGAGTGGATACGCAGTATTTT

V: TRBV3-1/TRBV3-2
J: TRBJ2-3
size: once
D: TRBD2
CDR3: CASSPELADSTDTQYF
DNA: TGTGCCAGCAGCCCCGAGCTAGCGGATTCCACAGATACGCAGTATTTT

V: TRBV27
J: TRBJ1-2
size: few
D: .
CDR3: CASSPRQGPYGYTF
DNA: TGTGCCAGCAGTCCCCGCCAGGGTCCCTATGGCTACACCTTC

V: TRBV27
J: TRBJ2-7
size: .
D: .
CDR3: CASSFGFEQYF
DNA: TGTGCCAGCAGTTTTGGGTTCGAGCAGTACTTC

V: TRBV10-3
J: TRBJ1-5
size: .
D: .
CDR3: CAISESMTNSNQPQHF
DNA: TGTGCCATCAGTGAGTCAATGACAAATAGCAATCAGCCCCAGCATTTT

V: TRBV19
J: TRBJ2-7
size: .
D: .
CDR3: CASSIRGPPYEQYF
DNA: TGTGCCAGTAGTATCCGGGGGCCTCCCTACGAGCAGTACTTC

V: TRBV6-6
J: TRBJ1-4
size: .
D: TRBD1
CDR3: CASRRPQGETNEKLFF
DNA: TGTGCCAGCAGACGCCCCCAGGGGGAGACTAATGAAAAACTGTTTTTT

V: TRBV6-5
J: TRBJ2-7
size: once
D: .
CDR3: CASTPPGTSYEQYF
DNA: TGTGCCAGCACCCCCCCGGGGACCTCCTACGAGCAGTACTTC

V: TRBV19
J: TRBJ1-4
size: .
D: .
CDR3: CASSTDGREKLFF
DNA: TGTGCCAGTAGTACGGACGGACGGGAAAAACTGTTTTTT

V: TRBV28
J: TRBJ1-1
size: .
D: TRBD1
CDR3: CASSFPRTGQNTEAFF
DNA: TGTGCCAGCAGTTTTCCCCGGACAGGACAGAACACTGAAGCTTTCTTT

V: TRBV29-1
J: TRBJ1-1
size: .
D: .
CDR3: CSVERDWGVAFF
DNA: TGCAGCGTTGAGCGCGATTGGGGTGTAGCTTTCTTT

V: TRBV27
J: TRBJ2-3
size: .
D: .
CDR3: CASSLLREIGTDTQYF
DNA: TGTGCCAGCAGTTTACTTCGGGAGATCGGCACAGATACGCAGTATTTT

V: TRBV6-5
J: TRBJ2-1
size: once
D: .
CDR3: CASSTRGRGQFF
DNA: TGTGCCAGCAGTACACGGGGGAGAGGGCAGTTCTTC

V: TRBV24-1
J: TRBJ2-5
size: .
D: TRBD2
CDR3: CATREGLAEGETQYF
DNA: TGTGCCACCAGGGAGGGACTAGCAGAGGGAGAGACCCAGTACTTC

V: TRBV5-4
J: TRBJ1-6
size: .
D: .
CDR3: CASSLASTANNSPLHF
DNA: TGTGCCAGCAGCTTGGCGTCAACAGCCAATAATTCACCCCTCCACTTT

V: TRBV6-5
J: TRBJ1-2
size: once
D: .
CDR3: CASSYAGLYGYTF
DNA: TGTGCCAGCAGTTACGCAGGGCTGTACGGCTACACCTTC

V: TRBV6-6
J: TRBJ1-6
size: .
D: .
CDR3: CASSPLQQGSPLHF
DNA: TGTGCCAGCAGCCCGCTCCAACAGGGTTCACCCCTCCACTTT

V: TRBV10-3
J: TRBJ2-7
size: .
D: .
CDR3: CAIKAEGESYEQYF
DNA: TGTGCCATCAAAGCGGAGGGGGAGTCCTACGAGCAGTACTTC

V: TRBV5-1
J: TRBJ1-1
size: .
D: TRBD1
CDR3: CASSLAGGQNEAFF
DNA: TGCGCCAGCAGCTTGGCTGGGGGACAGAATGAAGCTTTCTTT

V: TRBV5-1
J: TRBJ1-3
size: .
D: .
CDR3: CASSLEKTISGNTIYF
DNA: TGCGCCAGCAGCTTGGAGAAAACGATCTCTGGAAACACCATATATTTT

V: TRBV27
J: TRBJ2-7
size: .
D: .
CDR3: CASSPKGGGTYEQYF
DNA: TGTGCCAGCAGTCCCAAAGGGGGAGGCACCTACGAGCAGTACTTC

V: TRBV6-5
J: TRBJ1-1
size: .
D: TRBD1
CDR3: CASSNTGVNTEAFF
DNA: TGTGCCAGCAGTAACACAGGGGTGAACACTGAAGCTTTCTTT

V: TRBV6-1
J: TRBJ1-3
size: .
D: .
CDR3: CASSELYSGNTIYF
DNA: TGTGCCAGCAGTGAATTGTACTCTGGAAACACCATATATTTT

V: TRBV5-1
J: TRBJ2-6
size: .
D: .
CDR3: CASRDAGANVLTF
DNA: TGCGCCAGCAGGGACGCTGGGGCCAACGTCCTGACTTTC

V: TRBV4-1
J: TRBJ1-5
size: .
D: .
CDR3: CASSQDKEGHQPQHF
DNA: TGCGCCAGCAGCCAAGATAAGGAGGGGCATCAGCCCCAGCATTTT

V: TRBV5-1
J: TRBJ2-1
size: .
D: TRBD2
CDR3: CASRPSGNSYNEQFF
DNA: TGCGCCAGCAGGCCTAGCGGGAACTCCTACAATGAGCAGTTCTTC

V: TRBV19
J: TRBJ1-4
size: .
D: .
CDR3: CASSIDLGATNEKLFF
DNA: TGTGCCAGTAGTATAGATCTTGGGGCAACTAATGAAAAACTGTTTTTT

V: TRBV18
J: TRBJ2-1
size: .
D: TRBD1
CDR3: CASLPGGSPYNEQFF
DNA: TGTGCCAGCTTGCCAGGGGGCAGCCCCTACAATGAGCAGTTCTTC

V: TRBV6-6
J: TRBJ1-2
size: .
D: .
CDR3: CASSSTYGYTF
DNA: TGTGCCAGCAGTTCCACTTATGGCTACACCTTC

V: TRBV6-5
J: TRBJ2-5
size: .
D: TRBD1
CDR3: CASIRGLQETQYF
DNA: TGTGCCAGCATCAGGGGGCTACAAGAGACCCAGTACTTC

V: TRBV9
J: TRBJ2-1
size: .
D: TRBD2
CDR3: CASSAWGLAGENEQFF
DNA: TGTGCCAGCAGCGCTTGGGGACTAGCGGGAGAAAATGAGCAGTTCTTC

V: TRBV7-2
J: TRBJ2-1
size: .
D: .
CDR3: CASSRAGHYNEQFF
DNA: TGTGCCAGCAGCAGAGCGGGACACTACAATGAGCAGTTCTTC

V: TRBV29-1
J: TRBJ2-7
size: once
D: TRBD1
CDR3: CSVEGLGQDPYEQYF
DNA: TGCAGCGTTGAAGGGCTGGGACAGGATCCCTACGAGCAGTACTTC

V: TRBV6-5
J: TRBJ2-5
size: .
D: .
CDR3: CASNVVQGTETQYF
DNA: TGTGCCAGCAACGTTGTCCAGGGAACAGAGACCCAGTACTTC

V: TRBV5-1
J: TRBJ1-6
size: few
D: TRBD1
CDR3: CASSLDRGPSPLHF
DNA: TGCGCCAGCAGCTTGGACAGGGGGCCGTCACCCCTCCACTTT

V: TRBV7-9
J: TRBJ1-4
size: .
D: .
CDR3: CASSLGLGGAGEKLFF
DNA: TGTGCCAGCAGCTTAGGTCTCGGGGGCGCGGGGGAAAAACTGTTTTTT

V: TRBV15
J: TRBJ2-3
size: .
D: TRBD2
CDR3: CATSREISGADTQYF
DNA: TGTGCCACCAGCAGAGAGATTAGCGGGGCAGATACGCAGTATTTT

V: TRBV10-2
J: TRBJ1-2
size: .
D: TRBD1
CDR3: CATGQATIWYGYTF
DNA: TGCGCCACGGGACAGGCGACGATATGGTATGGCTACACCTTC

V: TRBV7-6
J: TRBJ1-4
size: .
D: TRBD1
CDR3: CASSSGQGAANEKLFF
DNA: TGTGCCAGCAGCTCCGGACAGGGGGCTGCTAATGAAAAACTGTTTTTT

V: TRBV19
J: TRBJ1-1
size: .
D: .
CDR3: CASSIWQGPKNTEAFF
DNA: TGTGCCAGTAGTATATGGCAGGGGCCTAAGAACACTGAAGCTTTCTTT